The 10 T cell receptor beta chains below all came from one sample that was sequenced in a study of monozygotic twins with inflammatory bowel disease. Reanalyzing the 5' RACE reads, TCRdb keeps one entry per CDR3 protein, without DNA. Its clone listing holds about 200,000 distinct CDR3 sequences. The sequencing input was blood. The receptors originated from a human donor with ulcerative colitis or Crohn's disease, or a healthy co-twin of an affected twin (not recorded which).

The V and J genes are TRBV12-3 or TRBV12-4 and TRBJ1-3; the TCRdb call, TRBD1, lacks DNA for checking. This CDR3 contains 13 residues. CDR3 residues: CASTLGTGNTIYF.

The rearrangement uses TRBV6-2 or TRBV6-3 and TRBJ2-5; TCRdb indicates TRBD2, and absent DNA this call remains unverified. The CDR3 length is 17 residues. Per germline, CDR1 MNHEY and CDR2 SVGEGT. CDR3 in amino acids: CASSYPVTAGGPKTQYF.

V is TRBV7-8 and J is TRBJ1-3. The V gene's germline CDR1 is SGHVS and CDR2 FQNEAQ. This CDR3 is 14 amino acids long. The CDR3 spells CASSPKGGGNTIYF.

CDR3 in amino acids: CASSPIQYNEQFF. The chain recombines TRBV5-1 with TRBJ2-1. Germline values: CDR1 SGHRS, CDR2 YFSETQ. The CDR3 has 13 amino acids.

The chain's CDR3 is CASSLAGAPSSEQFF. The genes are TRBV7-2 and TRBJ2-1; TCRdb names TRBD1, which stays unverified in the absence of DNA. CDR1 is SGHTA, CDR2 FQGNSA, per germline. The length of the CDR3 is 15 residues.

CDR3 protein: CATSDAVSGGTGELFF. This rearrangement joins TRBV24-1 to TRBJ2-2; TCRdb calls TRBD1, which cannot be checked without DNA. Germline CDR1 is KGHDR and CDR2 is SFDVKD. The length of the CDR3 is 16 residues.

The CDR3 protein is CASSPDQLFTEAFF. The chain links TRBV5-1 to TRBJ1-1. CDR1 is SGHRS, CDR2 YFSETQ, per germline. The CDR3 sequence is 14 residues long.

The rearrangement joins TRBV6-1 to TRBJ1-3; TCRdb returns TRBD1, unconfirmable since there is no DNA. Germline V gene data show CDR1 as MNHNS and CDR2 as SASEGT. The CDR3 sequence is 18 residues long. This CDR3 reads CASSRFGTGGTSGNTIYF.

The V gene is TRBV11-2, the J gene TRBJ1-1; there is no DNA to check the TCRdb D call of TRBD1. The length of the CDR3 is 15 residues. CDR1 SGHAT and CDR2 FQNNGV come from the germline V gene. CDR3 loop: CASSGRDRPNTEAFF.

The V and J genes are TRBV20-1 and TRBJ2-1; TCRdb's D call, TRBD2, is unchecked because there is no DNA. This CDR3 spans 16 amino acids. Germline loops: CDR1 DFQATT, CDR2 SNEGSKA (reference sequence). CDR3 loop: CSARAVAGGSYNEQFF.